The 14 T cell receptor beta chains below come from one sample, sequenced in a study of cytomegalovirus exposure and HLA in healthy donors. The PCR employed 60 Vbeta primers together with 13 Jbeta primers. Sequencing was performed with immunoSEQ multiplex PCR; in TCRdb, only in-frame clones are kept and a portion is missing. The sample includes around 120,000 clones, 81% of them seen just once. The sequenced sample consisted of PBMCs. The receptors stem from a man aged 18 to 29 in good health and CMV-seronegative.

The V gene is TRBV6-1, the J gene TRBJ1-1; D possibly corresponds to TRBD1 (5 bases). V lost 2 bases and J 6 bases, leaving 13 bases between the germline ends. The CDR3 has 14 residues. Germline lookup yields CDR1 MNHNS and CDR2 SASEGT. The CDR3, as DNA: TGTGCCAGCAGTGAACTAGGGGCATGGGCTGAAGCTTTCTTT. This translates into CASSELGAWAEAFF.

This chain uses TRBV6-6 with TRBJ1-2; D gene uncertain. Germline values: CDR1 MNHNY, CDR2 SVGAGI (reference sequence). V was cut by 7 bases and J by 4 bases, with 7 bases left in between. The CDR3 is made up of 11 amino acids. This chain's CDR3 is CASNIGYGYTF. Here the CDR3 DNA reads TGTGCCAGCAATATCGGCTATGGCTACACCTTC.

This clone has only one observation. The genes are TRBV5-4 and TRBJ1-4; 9 nucleotides line up with TRBD1. In germline, CDR1 is SGHNT, CDR2 YYREEE (reference sequence). This CDR3 is 15 amino acids long. The V gene end was trimmed by 7 bases and the J gene end by 8 bases; junction bases not matched to a gene: 12. The CDR3 is CASEDRGRPNEKLFF. The CDR3 DNA sequence: TGTGCCAGCGAGGACAGGGGACGCCCCAACGAAAAACTGTTTTTT.

The gene calls are TRBV4-1 and TRBJ2-4; D is unresolved. Germline V CDR1 and CDR2: MGHRA, YSYEKL. This CDR3 has 17 amino acids. V was clipped by 3 bases and J by 1 base, with 16 bases between them. The CDR3 DNA is TGCGCCAGCAGCCATGAAGGCCTCGTCGGGGCCAAAAACATTCAGTACTTC. Its translation is CASSHEGLVGAKNIQYF.

V and J are TRBV5-6 and TRBJ1-5; D might be TRBD1 (5 bases). CDR1 and CDR2 from the germline V gene are SGHDT and YYEEEE. The V gene lost 1 base and the J gene lost 5 bases, with 13 bases spanning the gap. The CDR3 loop spans 15 amino acids. In DNA form, the CDR3 reads TGTGCCAGCAGCTTGCTGGGGGGAGGACATCAGCCCCAGCATTTT. Translated, it gives CASSLLGGGHQPQHF.

CDR3 in amino acids: CASSVGNSGGNYEQYF. The CDR3 DNA reads as TGTGCCAGCAGCGTAGGGAATAGCGGGGGGAACTACGAGCAGTACTTC. The chain combines TRBV9 with TRBJ2-7; 10 bases agree with TRBD2. The CDR3 loop spans 16 amino acids. J lost 3 bases, V lost 0 bases, and 6 bases had no gene match. The V gene's germline CDR1 is SGDLS and CDR2 YYNGEE.

V usage is TRBV6-5 and J usage is TRBJ2-7, with a possible D match to TRBD1 (5 bases). The germline V and J ends were trimmed by 5 bases and 2 bases, with 13 bases remaining between them. The CDR3 contains 14 residues. CDR1 is MNHEY, CDR2 SVGAGI, per germline. CDR3 bases: TGTGCCAGCAGTGACAGCAGCCCCCCCTACGAGCAGTACTTC. This codes for CASSDSSPPYEQYF.

This clone was observed a few times. V is TRBV2 and J is TRBJ2-5; TRBD1 agrees at 8 bases. This CDR3 has 20 residues. V gave up 6 bases and J gave up 0 bases; unmatched junction bases: 21. Germline assignment: CDR1 SNHLY and CDR2 FYNNEI. The CDR3 DNA sequence: TGTGCCAGCAGCGTCACGGACCGACTCGACAGGGGTCTGTACCAAGAGACCCAGTACTTC. Translation: CASSVTDRLDRGLYQETQYF.

In this sample, this clone turned up once. At one end, the junction sequence differs from germline, possibly due to a read error. This rearrangement joins TRBV5-4 to TRBJ2-5; D uncertain. The J call may be incorrect, as the DNA end agrees better with TRBJ2-7. This CDR3 is 14 amino acids long. The germline CDR1 and CDR2 sequences are SGHNT and YYREEE (reference sequence). CDR3 bases: TGCGCCAGCAGCTTGTCCCCCAACCCCTACGAGCAGTACTTC. Amino acid sequence: CASSLSPNPYEQYF.

The chain recombines TRBV5-1 with TRBJ2-2; D might be TRBD2 (6 bases). From germline, CDR1 is SGHRS and CDR2 YFSETQ. This CDR3 region has 13 residues. Trimming removed 4 bases from V and 6 bases from J, with 10 bases in between. In DNA form, the CDR3 reads TGCGCCAGCAGCACTAGCTCGTCCGGGGAGCTGTTTTTT. This sequence encodes CASSTSSSGELFF. Full variable domain (missing parts from reference TRBV5-1 and TRBJ2-2): KAGVTQTPRYLIKTRGQQVTLSCSPISGHRSVSWYQQTPGQGLQFLFEYFSETQRNKGNFPGRFSGRQFSNSRSEMNVSTLELGDSALYLCASSTSSSGELFFGEGSRLTVL.

The V call is TRBV19, the J call TRBJ2-5; TRBD1 might be the D (6 bases). CDR1 and CDR2 from the germline V gene are LNHDA and SQIVND (reference sequence). V gave up 4 bases and J gave up 4 bases, with 19 bases separating them. The CDR3 covers 16 residues. As DNA, the CDR3 is TGTGCCAGTAGTACCTCCGGGACACCCGATAGAGAGACCCAGTACTTC. This codes for CASSTSGTPDRETQYF.

The chain recombines TRBV7-9 with TRBJ1-5, with D tentatively TRBD1 (5 bases). This CDR3 contains 15 residues. Trimming shortened V by 4 bases and J by 1 base, and 11 bases separated the two germline ends. CDR1 SEHNR and CDR2 FQNEAQ come from the germline V gene (reference sequence). The CDR3 loop reads CASSYGTSSNQPQHF. Written as DNA, the CDR3 is TGTGCCAGCAGCTACGGGACTAGCAGCAATCAGCCCCAGCATTTT.

The chain employs TRBV6-1 and TRBJ1-4, with D unclear. Germline loops: CDR1 MNHNS, CDR2 SASEGT. V lost 11 bases to trimming and J lost 5 bases, with 15 bases between them. The CDR3 consists of 13 residues. The CDR3 nucleotides read TGTGCCCACGCGGCCTTTCCCAATGAAAAACTGTTTTTT. Translation: CAHAAFPNEKLFF.

This rearrangement joins TRBV5-4 to TRBJ2-3; no definite D call. The CDR3 has 15 residues. V lost 2 bases and J lost 5, with 15 bases in between. Germline lookup yields CDR1 SGHNT and CDR2 YYREEE (reference sequence). The CDR3: CASSLTPAAKDTQYF. The CDR3, as DNA: TGTGCCAGCAGCTTAACTCCCGCCGCCAAAGATACGCAGTATTTT.